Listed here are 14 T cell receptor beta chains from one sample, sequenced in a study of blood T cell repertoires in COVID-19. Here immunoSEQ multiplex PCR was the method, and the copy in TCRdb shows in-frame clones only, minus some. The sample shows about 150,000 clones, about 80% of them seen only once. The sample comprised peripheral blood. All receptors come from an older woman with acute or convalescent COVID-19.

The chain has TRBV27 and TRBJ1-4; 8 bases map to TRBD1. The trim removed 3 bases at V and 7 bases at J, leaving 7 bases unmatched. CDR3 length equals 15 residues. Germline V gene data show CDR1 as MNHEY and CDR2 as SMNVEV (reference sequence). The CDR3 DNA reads TGTGCCAGCAGTTTCCGGACAGGGTTTGGTGAAAAACTGTTTTTT. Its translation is CASSFRTGFGEKLFF.

The CDR3 here is CASSGPDRVNSPLHF. DNA of the CDR3: TGTGCCAGCAGCGGTCCTGACAGGGTAAATTCACCCCTCCACTTT. The chain links TRBV9 to TRBJ1-6; 7 bases fit TRBD1. J was trimmed by 7 bases and V by 3 bases; bases with no gene match: 7. The V gene's germline CDR1 is SGDLS and CDR2 YYNGEE. There are 15 residues in the CDR3.

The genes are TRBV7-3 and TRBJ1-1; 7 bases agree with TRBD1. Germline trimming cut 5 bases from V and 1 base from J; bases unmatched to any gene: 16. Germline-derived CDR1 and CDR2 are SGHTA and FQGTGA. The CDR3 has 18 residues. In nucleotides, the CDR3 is TGTGCCAGCAGCGAAGATCCGGGACAGCGGAATCGGAACACTGAAGCTTTCTTT. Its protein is CASSEDPGQRNRNTEAFF. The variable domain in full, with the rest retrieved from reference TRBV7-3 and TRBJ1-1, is GAGVSQTPSNKVTEKGKYVELRCDPISGHTALYWYRQSLGQGPEFLIYFQGTGAADDSGLPNDRFFAVRPEGSVSTLKIQRTERGDSAVYLCASSEDPGQRNRNTEAFFGQGTRLTVV.

CDR3 bases: TGTGCCAGCAGTTACTCGGGGGCGGTAGGGGATTCACCCCTCCACTTT. Its protein is CASSYSGAVGDSPLHF. The V call is TRBV6-5, the J call TRBJ1-6; a weak D match, TRBD1 (6 bases). V was cut by 0 bases and J by 8 bases, with 14 bases left in between. CDR1 and CDR2 from the germline V gene are MNHEY and SVGAGI. The length of the CDR3 is 16 residues.

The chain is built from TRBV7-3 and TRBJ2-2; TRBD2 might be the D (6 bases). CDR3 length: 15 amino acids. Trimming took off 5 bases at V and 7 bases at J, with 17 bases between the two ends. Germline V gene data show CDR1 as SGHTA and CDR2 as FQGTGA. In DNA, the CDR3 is TGTGCCAGCAGCCCCTATGGGACTCTAGGCGGGGAGCTGTTTTTT. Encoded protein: CASSPYGTLGGELFF.

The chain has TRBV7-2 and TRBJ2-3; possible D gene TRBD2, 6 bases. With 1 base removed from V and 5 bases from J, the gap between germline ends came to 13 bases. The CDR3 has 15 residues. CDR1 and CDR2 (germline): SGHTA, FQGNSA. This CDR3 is CASSLVTSRGDTQYF. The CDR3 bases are TGTGCCAGCAGCTTAGTAACTAGCCGGGGAGATACGCAGTATTTT.

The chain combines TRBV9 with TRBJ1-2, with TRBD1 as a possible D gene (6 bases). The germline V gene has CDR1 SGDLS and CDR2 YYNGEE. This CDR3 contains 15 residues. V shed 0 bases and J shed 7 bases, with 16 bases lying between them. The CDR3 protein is CASSVAEGDYRGYTF. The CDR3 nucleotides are TGTGCCAGCAGCGTAGCTGAGGGGGACTACCGTGGCTACACCTTC.

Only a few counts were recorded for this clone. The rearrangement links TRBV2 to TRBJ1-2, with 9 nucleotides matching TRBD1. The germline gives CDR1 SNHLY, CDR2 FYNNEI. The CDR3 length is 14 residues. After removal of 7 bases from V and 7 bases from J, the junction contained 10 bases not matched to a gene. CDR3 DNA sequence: TGTGCCAGCACCAAGGACAGGGGAATCCGTGGCTACACCTTC. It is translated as CASTKDRGIRGYTF.

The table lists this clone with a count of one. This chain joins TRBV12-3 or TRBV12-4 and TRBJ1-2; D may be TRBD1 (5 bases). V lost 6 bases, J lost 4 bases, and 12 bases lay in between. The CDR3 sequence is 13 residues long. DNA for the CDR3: TGTGCCAGCAGCCATGACAGTTTCTATGGCTACACCTTC. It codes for CASSHDSFYGYTF.

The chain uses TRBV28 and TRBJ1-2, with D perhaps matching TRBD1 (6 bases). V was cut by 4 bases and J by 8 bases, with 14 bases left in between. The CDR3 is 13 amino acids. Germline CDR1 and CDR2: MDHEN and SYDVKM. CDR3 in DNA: TGTGCCAGCAGTTCCGGACAGAGGAAGGGCTACACCTTC. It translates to CASSSGQRKGYTF.

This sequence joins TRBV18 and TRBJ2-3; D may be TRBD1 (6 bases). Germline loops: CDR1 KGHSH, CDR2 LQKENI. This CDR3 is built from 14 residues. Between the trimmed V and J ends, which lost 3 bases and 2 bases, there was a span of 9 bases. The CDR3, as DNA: TGTGCCAGCTCACCGTGGGGGCCCACAGATACGCAGTATTTT. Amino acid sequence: CASSPWGPTDTQYF.

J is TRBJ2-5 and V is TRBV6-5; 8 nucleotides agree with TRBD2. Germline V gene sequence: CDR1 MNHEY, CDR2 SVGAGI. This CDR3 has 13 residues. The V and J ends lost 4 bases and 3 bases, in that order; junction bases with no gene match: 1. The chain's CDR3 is CASSFSGEETQYF. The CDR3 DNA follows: TGTGCCAGCAGTTTTAGCGGGGAAGAGACCCAGTACTTC.

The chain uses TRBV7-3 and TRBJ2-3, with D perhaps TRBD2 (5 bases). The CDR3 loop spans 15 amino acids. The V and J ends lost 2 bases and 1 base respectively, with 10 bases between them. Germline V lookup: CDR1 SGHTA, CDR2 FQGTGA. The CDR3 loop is CASSLGGLRTDTQYF. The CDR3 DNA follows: TGTGCCAGCAGCTTAGGCGGGCTCCGCACAGATACGCAGTATTTT.

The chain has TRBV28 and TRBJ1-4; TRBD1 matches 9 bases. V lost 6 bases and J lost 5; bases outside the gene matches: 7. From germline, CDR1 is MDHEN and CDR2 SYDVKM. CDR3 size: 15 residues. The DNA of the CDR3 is TGTGCCAGCAGACTTCCGGGACAGGGCAATGAAAAACTGTTTTTT. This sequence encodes CASRLPGQGNEKLFF.